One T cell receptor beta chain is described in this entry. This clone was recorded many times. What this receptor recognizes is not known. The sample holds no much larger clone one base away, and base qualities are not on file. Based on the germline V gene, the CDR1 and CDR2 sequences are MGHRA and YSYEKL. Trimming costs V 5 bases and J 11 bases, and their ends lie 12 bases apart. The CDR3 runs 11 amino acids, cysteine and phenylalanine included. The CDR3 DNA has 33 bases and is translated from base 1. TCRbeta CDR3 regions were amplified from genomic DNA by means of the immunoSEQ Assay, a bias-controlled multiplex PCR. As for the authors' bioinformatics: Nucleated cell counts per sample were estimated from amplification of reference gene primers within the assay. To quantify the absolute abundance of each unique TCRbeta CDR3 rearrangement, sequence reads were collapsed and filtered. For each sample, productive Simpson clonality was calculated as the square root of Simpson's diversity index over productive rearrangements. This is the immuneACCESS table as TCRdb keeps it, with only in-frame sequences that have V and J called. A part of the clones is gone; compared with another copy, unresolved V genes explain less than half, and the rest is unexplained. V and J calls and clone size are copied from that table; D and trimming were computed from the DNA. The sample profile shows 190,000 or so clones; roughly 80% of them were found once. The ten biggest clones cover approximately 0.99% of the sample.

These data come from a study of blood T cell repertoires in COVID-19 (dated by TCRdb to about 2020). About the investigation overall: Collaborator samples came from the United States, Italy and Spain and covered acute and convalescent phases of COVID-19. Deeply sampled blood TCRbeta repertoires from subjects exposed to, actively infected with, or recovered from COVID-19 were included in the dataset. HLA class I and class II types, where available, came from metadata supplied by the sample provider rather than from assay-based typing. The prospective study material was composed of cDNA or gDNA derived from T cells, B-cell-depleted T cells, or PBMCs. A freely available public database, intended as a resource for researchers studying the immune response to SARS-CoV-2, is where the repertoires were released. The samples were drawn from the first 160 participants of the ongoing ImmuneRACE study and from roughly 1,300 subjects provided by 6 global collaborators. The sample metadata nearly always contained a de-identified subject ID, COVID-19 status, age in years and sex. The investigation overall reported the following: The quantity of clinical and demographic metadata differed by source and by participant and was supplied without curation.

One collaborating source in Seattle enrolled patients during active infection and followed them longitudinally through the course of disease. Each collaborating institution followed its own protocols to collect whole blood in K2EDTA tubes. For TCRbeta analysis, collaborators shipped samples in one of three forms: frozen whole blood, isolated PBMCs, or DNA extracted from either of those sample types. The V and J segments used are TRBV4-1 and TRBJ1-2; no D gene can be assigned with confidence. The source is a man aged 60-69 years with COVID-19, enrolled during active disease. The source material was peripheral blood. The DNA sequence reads TGCGCCAGCAGCAACACCGGGTCTTACACCTTC. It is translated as CASSNTGSYTF.